The 10 T cell receptor beta chains in this list originate from one sample, sequenced in a study of blood T cell repertoires in COVID-19. Measured with immunoSEQ multiplex PCR; TCRdb has only the in-frame clones, and not every one. The sample lists about 190,000 clones, 65% to 80% seen once, with less than 15% in the top ten. Sequences were obtained from peripheral blood. The source is a man aged 50-60 years who had recovered from COVID-19.

J is TRBJ2-1 and V is TRBV11-2, with a weak D call TRBD1 (5 bases). CDR3 length: 11 residues. CDR1 is SGHAT and CDR2 is FQNNGV in the germline V gene. Deletions cut 3 bases from V and 8 bases from J, with 5 bases between. In DNA form, the CDR3 reads TGTGCCAGCAGCTTCAGGGATGAGCAGTTCTTC. It codes for CASSFRDEQFF.

The chain recombines TRBV18 with TRBJ2-3, with D uncertain. In germline, CDR1 is KGHSH, CDR2 LQKENI. The CDR3 has 13 amino acids. With 2 bases removed from V and 4 bases from J, the gap between germline ends came to 7 bases. CDR3 amino acids: CASSPISADTQYF. The DNA of the CDR3 is TGTGCCAGCTCACCAATCTCGGCAGATACGCAGTATTTT.

V is TRBV10-2 and J is TRBJ1-3, with D hard to call. This CDR3 comprises 13 residues. Germline V gene sequence: CDR1 WSHSY, CDR2 SAAADI. V lost 7 bases, J lost 0 bases, and 7 bases lay in between. The CDR3 protein is CASMENSGNTIYF. The CDR3, as DNA: TGCGCCAGCATGGAGAACTCTGGAAACACCATATATTTT.

As for this clone: Distinct nucleotide sequences in the sample also encode this CDR3. CDR3 protein: CASSYVEQETQYF. The CDR3 nucleotides read TGTGCCAGCAGTTACGTTGAGCAAGAGACCCAGTACTTC. The chain uses TRBV6-5 and TRBJ2-5; D is ambiguous. This CDR3 spans 13 amino acids. V lost 2 bases to trimming and J lost 2 bases, with 6 bases between them. Germline V gene lookup returns CDR1 MNHEY and CDR2 SVGAGI.

V and J are TRBV30 and TRBJ1-2; TRBD1 is a possible D gene (6 bases). V was pared by 0 bases and J by 4 bases, with 9 bases between. In germline, CDR1 is GTSNPN, CDR2 SVGIG (reference sequence). This CDR3 contains 13 residues. The CDR3 sequence: CAWSVWTAYGYTF. The CDR3 DNA reads TGTGCCTGGAGTGTCTGGACAGCCTATGGCTACACCTTC.

V and J are TRBV7-9 and TRBJ2-5; tentative D call: TRBD2 (5 bases). The CDR3 covers 14 residues. Between the trimmed V and J ends, which lost 1 base and 5 bases, there was a span of 11 bases. CDR1 is SEHNR, CDR2 FQNEAQ, per germline (reference sequence). CDR3 amino acids: CASSLERVSETQYF. Here the CDR3 DNA reads TGTGCCAGCAGCTTAGAGAGGGTGTCGGAGACCCAGTACTTC.

J is TRBJ2-1 and V is TRBV6-6; 7 nucleotides match TRBD2. CDR1 is MNHNY, CDR2 SVGAGI, per germline (reference sequence). The ends lost 6 bases at V and 4 bases at J; junction bases unmatched: 33. CDR3 size: 23 residues. The CDR3 coding sequence is TGTGCCAGCAGACGAAATCTGAAACTAAGGACTAATGTGGTTAGCGGGCCATACAATGAGCAGTTCTTC. Its protein is CASRRNLKLRTNVVSGPYNEQFF.

In its sample, this clone was seen once. Written as DNA, the CDR3 is TGTGCCAGCAGTTTACAGGGGGGTCAGCCCCAGCATTTT. It yields the protein CASSLQGGQPQHF. The rearrangement links TRBV2 to TRBJ1-5; 8 bases match TRBD1. Germline V gives CDR1 SNHLY, CDR2 FYNNEI. The CDR3 contains 13 residues. Germline trimming cut 5 bases from V and 6 bases from J; bases unmatched to any gene: 3.

Comments on this clone: Different DNA sequences within this sample yield the same CDR3. This rearrangement joins TRBV11-3 to TRBJ2-7, with 12 bases identical to TRBD2. Trimming took 3 bases from V and 4 from J; bases not matched to a gene: 1. CDR1 SGHNT and CDR2 YENEEA come from the germline V gene. The CDR3 consists of 14 residues. The CDR3 DNA sequence: TGTGCCAGCAGCTTGACTAGCGGGAGTTACGAGCAGTACTTC. This sequence encodes CASSLTSGSYEQYF.

The chain has TRBV11-2 and TRBJ2-1, with 8 bases aligning to TRBD2. This CDR3 has 16 residues. V lost 1 base and J lost 4; bases outside the gene matches: 6. Germline CDR1 and CDR2: SGHAT and FQNNGV. CDR3 nucleotide sequence: TGTGCCAGCAGCTTAGTACCTAGCGGGCTGTACAATGAGCAGTTCTTC. The encoded protein is CASSLVPSGLYNEQFF. Using reference TRBV11-2 and TRBJ2-1 for the parts outside the CDR3, the full variable domain is EAGVAQSPRYKIIEKRQSVAFWCNPISGHATLYWYQQILGQGPKLLIQFQNNGVVDDSQLPKDRFSAERLKGVDSTLKIQPAKLEDSAVYLCASSLVPSGLYNEQFFGPGTRLTVL.